This T cell receptor beta chain came from a study of cytomegalovirus exposure and HLA in healthy donors. Germline V gives CDR1 LGHNA, CDR2 YSLEER. The length of the CDR3 is 15 residues. J lost 4 bases, V lost 4 bases, and 7 bases had no gene match. Overall study results and limits: Later analysis identified about 17,000 TCR beta sequences associated with HLA alleles, using a false discovery rate threshold of 0.05. TCR beta sequences reportedly predicted most subjects' HLA-A and HLA-B alleles accurately. Among TCR sequences, most were rare, though some public TCRs appeared in many donors.

Donors had nominal health at sampling but likely had unrecorded immune exposures. A few counts support this clone. The antigen remains undetermined. The PCR contained 60 Vbeta and 13 Jbeta primers. The data were produced by immunoSEQ multiplex PCR, yet TCRdb's version contains in-frame clones alone and is incomplete. The profile shows about 160,000 clones, approximately 80% of them singletons. This chain connects TRBV4-3 to TRBJ2-1; 7 bases match TRBD2. This receptor was taken from a young woman in good health and CMV-seropositive. The sample consisted of PBMCs. This CDR3 is CASSPYRDYYNEQFF. The CDR3 region has the DNA TGCGCCAGCAGCCCCTACCGGGACTATTACAATGAGCAGTTCTTC.